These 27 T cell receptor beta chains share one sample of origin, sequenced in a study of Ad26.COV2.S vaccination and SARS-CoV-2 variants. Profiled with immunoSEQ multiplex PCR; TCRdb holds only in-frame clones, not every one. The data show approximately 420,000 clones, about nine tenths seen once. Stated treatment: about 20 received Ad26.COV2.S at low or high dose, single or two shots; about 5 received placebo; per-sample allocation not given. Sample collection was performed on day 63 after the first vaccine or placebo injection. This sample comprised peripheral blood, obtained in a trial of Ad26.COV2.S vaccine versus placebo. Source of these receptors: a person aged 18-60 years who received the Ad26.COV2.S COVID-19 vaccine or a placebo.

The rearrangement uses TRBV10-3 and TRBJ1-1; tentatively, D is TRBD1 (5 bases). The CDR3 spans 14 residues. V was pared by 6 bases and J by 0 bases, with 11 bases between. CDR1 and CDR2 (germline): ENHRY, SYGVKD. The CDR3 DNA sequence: TGTGCCATCAGGGCAACAGGACTGAACACTGAAGCTTTCTTT. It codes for CAIRATGLNTEAFF.

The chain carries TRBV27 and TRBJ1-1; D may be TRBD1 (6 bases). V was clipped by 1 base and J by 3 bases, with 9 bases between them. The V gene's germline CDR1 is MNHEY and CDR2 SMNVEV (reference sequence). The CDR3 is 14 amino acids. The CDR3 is CASSLWGLDTEAFF. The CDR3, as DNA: TGTGCCAGCAGTTTATGGGGGCTGGACACTGAAGCTTTCTTT.

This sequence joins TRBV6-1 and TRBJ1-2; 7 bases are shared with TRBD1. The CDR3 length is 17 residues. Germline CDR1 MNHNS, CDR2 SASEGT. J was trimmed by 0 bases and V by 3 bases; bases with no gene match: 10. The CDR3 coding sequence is TGTGCCAGCAGTGATATCACGGGACAGCAAACTAACTATGGCTACACCTTC. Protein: CASSDITGQQTNYGYTF.

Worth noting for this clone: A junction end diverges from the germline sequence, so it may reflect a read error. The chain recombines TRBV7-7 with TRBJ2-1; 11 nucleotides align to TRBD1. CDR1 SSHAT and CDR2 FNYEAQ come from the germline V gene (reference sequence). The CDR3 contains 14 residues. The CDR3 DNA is TGTGCTAGCAGCCGCGGACAGGGGGCGGCTGAGCAGTTCTTC. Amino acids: CASSRGQGAAEQFF.

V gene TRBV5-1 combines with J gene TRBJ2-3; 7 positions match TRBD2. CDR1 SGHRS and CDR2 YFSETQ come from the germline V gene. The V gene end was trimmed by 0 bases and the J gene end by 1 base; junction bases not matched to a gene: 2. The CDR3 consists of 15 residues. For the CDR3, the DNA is TGCGCCAGCAGCTTGGTTCTAGCGGGCACAGATACGCAGTATTTT. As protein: CASSLVLAGTDTQYF.

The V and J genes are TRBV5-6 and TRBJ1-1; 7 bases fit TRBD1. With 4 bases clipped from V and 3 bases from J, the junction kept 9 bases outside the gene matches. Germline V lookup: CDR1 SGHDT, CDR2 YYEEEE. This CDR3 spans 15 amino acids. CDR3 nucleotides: TGTGCCAGCAGCCCTACAGGGGCGGAGTACACTGAAGCTTTCTTT. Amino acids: CASSPTGAEYTEAFF. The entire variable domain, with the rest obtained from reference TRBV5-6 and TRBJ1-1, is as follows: DAGVTQSPTHLIKTRGQQVTLRCSPKSGHDTVSWYQQALGQGPQFIFQYYEEEERQRGNFPDRFSGHQFPNYSSELNVNALLLGDSALYLCASSPTGAEYTEAFFGQGTRLTVV.

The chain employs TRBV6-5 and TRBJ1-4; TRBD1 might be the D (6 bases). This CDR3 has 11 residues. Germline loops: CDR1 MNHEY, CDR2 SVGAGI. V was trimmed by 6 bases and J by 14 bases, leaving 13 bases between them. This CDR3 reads CASRYTGLLFF. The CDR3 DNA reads TGTGCCAGCAGGTATACAGGGCTCCTGTTTTTT.

The CDR3 sequence: CASSERRFNSPLHF. In DNA, the CDR3 is TGTGCCAGCAGTGAACGCCGGTTTAATTCACCCCTCCACTTT. The chain joins TRBV6-1 to TRBJ1-6, with D uncertain. There are 14 residues in the CDR3. CDR1 and CDR2 from the germline V gene are MNHNS and SASEGT. Trimming removed 2 bases at V and 6 bases at J, with 8 bases between.

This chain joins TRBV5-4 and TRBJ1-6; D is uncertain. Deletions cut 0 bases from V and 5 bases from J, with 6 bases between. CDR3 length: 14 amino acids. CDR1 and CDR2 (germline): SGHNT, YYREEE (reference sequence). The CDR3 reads CASSLGGDNSPLHF. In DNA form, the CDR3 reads TGTGCCAGCAGCTTGGGGGGAGATAATTCACCCCTCCACTTT.

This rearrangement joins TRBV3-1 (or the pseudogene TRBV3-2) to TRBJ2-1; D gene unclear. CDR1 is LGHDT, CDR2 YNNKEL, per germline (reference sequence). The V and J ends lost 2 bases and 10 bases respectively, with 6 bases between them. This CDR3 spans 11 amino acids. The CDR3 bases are TGTGCCAGCAGCCAATCCGGGGAGCAGTTCTTC. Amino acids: CASSQSGEQFF.

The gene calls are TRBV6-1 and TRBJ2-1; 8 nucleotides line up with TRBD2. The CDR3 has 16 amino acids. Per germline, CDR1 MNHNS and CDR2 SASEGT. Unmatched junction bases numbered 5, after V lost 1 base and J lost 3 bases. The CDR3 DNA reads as TGTGCCAGCAGTGAAGACACGGGGGGGAACTACAATGAGCAGTTCTTC. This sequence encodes CASSEDTGGNYNEQFF.

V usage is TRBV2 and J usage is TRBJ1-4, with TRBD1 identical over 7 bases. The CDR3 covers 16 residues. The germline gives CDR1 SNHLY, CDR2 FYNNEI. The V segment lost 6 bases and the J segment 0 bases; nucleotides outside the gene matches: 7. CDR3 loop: CASSQTGSATNEKLFF. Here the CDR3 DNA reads TGTGCCAGCAGCCAGACAGGGTCTGCAACTAATGAAAAACTGTTTTTT.

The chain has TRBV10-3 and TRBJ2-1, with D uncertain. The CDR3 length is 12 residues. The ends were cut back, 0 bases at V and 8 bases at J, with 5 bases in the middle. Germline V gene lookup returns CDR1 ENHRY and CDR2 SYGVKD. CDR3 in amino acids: CAISESNYEQFF. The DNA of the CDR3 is TGTGCCATCAGTGAGTCGAATTATGAGCAGTTCTTC.

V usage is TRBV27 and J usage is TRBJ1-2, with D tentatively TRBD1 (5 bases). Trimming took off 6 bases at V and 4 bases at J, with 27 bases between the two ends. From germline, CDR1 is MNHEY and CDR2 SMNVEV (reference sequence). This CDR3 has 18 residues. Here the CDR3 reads CASSIRGGNGHTLYGYTF. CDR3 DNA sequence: TGTGCCAGCAGCATACGCGGGGGGAATGGACACACACTCTATGGCTACACCTTC.

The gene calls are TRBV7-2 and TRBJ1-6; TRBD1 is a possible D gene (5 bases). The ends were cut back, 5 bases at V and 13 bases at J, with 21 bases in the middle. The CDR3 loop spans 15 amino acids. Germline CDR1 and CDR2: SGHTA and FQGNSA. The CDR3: CASSQGSGGNFPLHF. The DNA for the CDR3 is TGTGCCAGCAGCCAAGGGTCCGGGGGAAACTTTCCCCTCCACTTT.

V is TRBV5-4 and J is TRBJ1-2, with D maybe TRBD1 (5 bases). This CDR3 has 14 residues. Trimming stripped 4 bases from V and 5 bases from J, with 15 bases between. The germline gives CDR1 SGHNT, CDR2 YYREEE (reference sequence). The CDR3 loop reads CASSSPSEGYGYTF. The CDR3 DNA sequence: TGTGCCAGCAGCAGCCCGTCAGAGGGGTATGGCTACACCTTC.

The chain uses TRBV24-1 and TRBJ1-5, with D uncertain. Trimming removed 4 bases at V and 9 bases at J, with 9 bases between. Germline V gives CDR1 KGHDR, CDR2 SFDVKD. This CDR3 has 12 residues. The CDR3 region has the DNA TGTGCCACCAGTGACCCTCGCGGGCCCCAGCATTTT. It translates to CATSDPRGPQHF.

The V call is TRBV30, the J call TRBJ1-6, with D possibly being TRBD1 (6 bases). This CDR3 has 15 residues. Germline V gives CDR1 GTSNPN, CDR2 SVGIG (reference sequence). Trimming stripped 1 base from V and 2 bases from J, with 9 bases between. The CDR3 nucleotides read TGTGCCTGGAGTGGCAGGACAGCCTATAATTCACCCCTCCACTTT. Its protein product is CAWSGRTAYNSPLHF.

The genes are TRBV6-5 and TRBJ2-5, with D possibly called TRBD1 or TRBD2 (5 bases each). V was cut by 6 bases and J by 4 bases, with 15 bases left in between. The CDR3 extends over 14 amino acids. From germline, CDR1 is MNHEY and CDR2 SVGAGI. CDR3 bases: TGTGCCAGCAGCCGTACTAGGGGAAGAGAGACCCAGTACTTC. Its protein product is CASSRTRGRETQYF.

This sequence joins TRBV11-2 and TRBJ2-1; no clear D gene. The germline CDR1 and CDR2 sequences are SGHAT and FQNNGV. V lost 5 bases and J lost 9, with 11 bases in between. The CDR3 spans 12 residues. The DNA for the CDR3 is TGTGCCAGCAGCCTAACGTATAGTGAGCAGTTCTTC. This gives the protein CASSLTYSEQFF.

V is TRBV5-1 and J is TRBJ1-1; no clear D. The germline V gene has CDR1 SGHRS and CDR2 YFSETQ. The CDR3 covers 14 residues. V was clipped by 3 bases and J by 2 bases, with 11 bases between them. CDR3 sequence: CASSWRSGNTEAFF. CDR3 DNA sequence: TGCGCCAGCAGCTGGAGGTCGGGAAACACTGAAGCTTTCTTT.

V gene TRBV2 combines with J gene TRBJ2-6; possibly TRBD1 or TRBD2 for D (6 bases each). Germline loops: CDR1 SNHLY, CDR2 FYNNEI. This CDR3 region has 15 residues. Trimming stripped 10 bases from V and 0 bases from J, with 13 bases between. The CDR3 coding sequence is TGTGCCAATGGGGGGCGTTCCTCTGGGGCCAACGTCCTGACTTTC. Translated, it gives CANGGRSSGANVLTF.

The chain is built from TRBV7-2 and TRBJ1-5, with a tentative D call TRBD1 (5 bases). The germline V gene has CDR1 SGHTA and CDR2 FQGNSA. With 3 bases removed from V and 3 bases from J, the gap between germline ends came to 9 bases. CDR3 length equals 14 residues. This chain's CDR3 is CASSFAGPNQPQHF. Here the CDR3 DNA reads TGTGCCAGCAGCTTTGCGGGACCCAATCAGCCCCAGCATTTT.

CDR3 sequence reads: CASSLNRGYGYTF. Written as DNA, the CDR3 is TGTGCCAGCAGCTTGAACAGGGGTTATGGCTACACCTTC. The V gene is TRBV5-4, the J gene TRBJ1-2; 7 nucleotides agree with TRBD1. V trimming: 1 base; J trimming: 5 bases; junction bases outside the gene matches: 2. The germline gives CDR1 SGHNT, CDR2 YYREEE (reference sequence). The CDR3 is made up of 13 amino acids.

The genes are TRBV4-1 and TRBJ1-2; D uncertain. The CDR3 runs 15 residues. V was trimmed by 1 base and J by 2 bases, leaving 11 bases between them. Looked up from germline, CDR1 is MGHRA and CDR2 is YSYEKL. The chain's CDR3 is CASSQVLGANYGYTF. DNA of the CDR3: TGCGCCAGCAGCCAAGTGTTGGGAGCGAACTATGGCTACACCTTC.

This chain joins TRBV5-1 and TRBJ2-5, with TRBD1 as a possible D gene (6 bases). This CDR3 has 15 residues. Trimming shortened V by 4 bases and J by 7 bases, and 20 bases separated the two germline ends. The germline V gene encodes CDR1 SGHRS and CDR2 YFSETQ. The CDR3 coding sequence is TGCGCCAGCAGCCTAGGGACGGACAGACCAGGGACCCAGTACTTC. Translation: CASSLGTDRPGTQYF.

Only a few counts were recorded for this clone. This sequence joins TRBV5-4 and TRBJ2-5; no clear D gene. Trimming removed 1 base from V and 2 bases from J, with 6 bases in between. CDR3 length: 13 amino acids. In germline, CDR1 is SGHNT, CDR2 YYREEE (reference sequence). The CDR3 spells CASSLKLQETQYF. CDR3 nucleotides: TGTGCCAGCAGCTTGAAGCTACAAGAGACCCAGTACTTC.